This T cell receptor beta chain was sequenced during a study of blood T cell repertoires in COVID-19. About the research overall: Acute-phase and convalescent COVID-19 samples originated in the United States, Italy and Spain. The cDNA or gDNA used as material had been derived from T cells, B-cell-depleted T cells, or PBMCs.

This CDR3 is built from 13 residues. V lost 3 bases to trimming and J lost 9 bases, with 12 bases between them. Germline assignment: CDR1 SNHLY and CDR2 FYNNEI. In the original workflow: Amplification of reference gene primers provided the estimated nucleated cell counts. Generated by immunoSEQ multiplex PCR, the TCRdb table keeps only in-frame clones and is missing some. Clone size and the V and J calls come from that table; the DNA yielded D and trimming. The table records roughly 200,000 clones, about 93% of them present only once. This TCR was sampled from a man in his forties or fifties with acute or convalescent COVID-19. Specimen: peripheral blood. The chain combines TRBV2 with TRBJ2-1; possible D gene TRBD2, 5 bases. CDR3 in DNA: TGTGCCAGCAGTGATAGACTATGGGGTGAGCAGTTCTTC. Protein sequence: CASSDRLWGEQFF.